This passage covers 6 T cell receptor beta chains from one sample sequenced in a study of blood T cell dynamics during melanoma immunotherapy. Data came from immunoSEQ multiplex PCR; TCRdb stores just in-frame clones and leaves some out. This sample yields about 6,000 clones, of which about four fifths are seen a single time; 33% belongs to the top ten. Time point indicated: week 3, after first cycle of checkpoint inhibitor. Sequences were derived from blood, sampled from a patient treated with checkpoint blockade. These receptors all stem from a human donor with melanoma.

The CDR3 bases are TGTGCCAGCAGCTTGTTAGACAACCTCAATCAGCCCCAGCATTTT. Its protein product is CASSLLDNLNQPQHF. The rearrangement links TRBV5-5 to TRBJ1-5; D uncertain. The germline V and J ends were trimmed by 1 base and 3 bases, with 11 bases remaining between them. The CDR3 has 15 amino acids. Germline V gene lookup returns CDR1 SGHKS and CDR2 YYEKEE (reference sequence).

The V and J genes are TRBV10-2 and TRBJ2-1, with 9 bases that match TRBD1. With 8 bases clipped from V and 8 bases from J, the junction kept 10 bases outside the gene matches. The germline V gene has CDR1 WSHSY and CDR2 SAAADI. This CDR3 has 14 amino acids. CDR3 in amino acids: CASLLGQGRYEQFF. For the CDR3, the DNA is TGCGCCAGCCTACTGGGACAGGGAAGGTATGAGCAGTTCTTC.

The chain combines TRBV13 with TRBJ2-7; D remains ambiguous. In germline, CDR1 is PRHDT, CDR2 FYEKMQ (reference sequence). Trimming took 0 bases from V and 5 from J, leaving 5 bases between them. The CDR3 covers 12 residues. CDR3 in DNA: TGTGCCAGCAGCTTAGGAGGGAACGAGCAGTACTTC. It translates to CASSLGGNEQYF.

This clone was detected once. The chain employs TRBV6-1 and TRBJ2-7; perhaps D is TRBD1 or TRBD2 (5 bases each). CDR3 length: 13 amino acids. With 8 bases removed from V and 2 bases from J, the gap between germline ends came to 13 bases. Looked up from germline, CDR1 is MNHNS and CDR2 is SASEGT. In DNA form, the CDR3 reads TGTGCCAGCGGGACGGGTCCCCCCTACGAGCAGTACTTC. This encodes CASGTGPPYEQYF.

The gene calls are TRBV19 and TRBJ2-7, with 7 bases fitting TRBD1. The V and J ends lost 5 bases and 2 bases, in that order; junction bases with no gene match: 9. This CDR3 has 15 amino acids. Germline CDR1 reads LNHDA; CDR2 reads SQIVND (reference sequence). CDR3 DNA: TGTGCCAGTAGTGTCAGGACAGGCGCAACCTACGAGCAGTACTTC. This sequence encodes CASSVRTGATYEQYF.

The gene calls are TRBV19 and TRBJ1-1, with TRBD1 as a possible D gene (6 bases). Germline-derived CDR1 and CDR2 are LNHDA and SQIVND (reference sequence). CDR3 length equals 14 residues. The V end was cut by 5 bases, the J end by 5 bases, with 15 bases between. The CDR3: CASSPLGGLTEAFF. The CDR3 nucleotides are TGTGCCAGTAGTCCCCTCGGGGGGCTAACTGAAGCTTTCTTT.